This entry concerns a single TCR beta chain. Antigen unknown. The data were taken from a study of cytotoxic CD8 clonotypes in ibrutinib-treated CLL. The overall study: Collecting the response samples happened after a median 12 months of treatment, with a range of 6 to 36. Study findings and constraints: Sustained-remission and progressing patients had different sampling times.

This CDR3 region has 15 residues. V lost 1 base and J lost 1, with 7 bases in between. Germline V gene data show CDR1 as SGHAT and CDR2 as FQNNGV. Depths of 1 in 200,000 to 1 in 1 million T cells were the sequencing target. TCRdb's table, derived via immunoSEQ multiplex PCR, lists solely in-frame clones and lacks some. The data contain around 330,000 clones, approximately 67% of them seen just once; the ten biggest clones take up about 6.7%. This sample comprised PBMCs, obtained after 36 months of ibrutinib treatment. V usage is TRBV11-2 and J usage is TRBJ2-2; no definite D call. The receptor comes from a human donor with chronic lymphocytic leukemia. CDR3 amino acids: CASSLVLGNTGELFF. The CDR3 nucleotides are TGTGCCAGCAGCTTAGTTCTTGGGAACACCGGGGAGCTGTTTTTT.